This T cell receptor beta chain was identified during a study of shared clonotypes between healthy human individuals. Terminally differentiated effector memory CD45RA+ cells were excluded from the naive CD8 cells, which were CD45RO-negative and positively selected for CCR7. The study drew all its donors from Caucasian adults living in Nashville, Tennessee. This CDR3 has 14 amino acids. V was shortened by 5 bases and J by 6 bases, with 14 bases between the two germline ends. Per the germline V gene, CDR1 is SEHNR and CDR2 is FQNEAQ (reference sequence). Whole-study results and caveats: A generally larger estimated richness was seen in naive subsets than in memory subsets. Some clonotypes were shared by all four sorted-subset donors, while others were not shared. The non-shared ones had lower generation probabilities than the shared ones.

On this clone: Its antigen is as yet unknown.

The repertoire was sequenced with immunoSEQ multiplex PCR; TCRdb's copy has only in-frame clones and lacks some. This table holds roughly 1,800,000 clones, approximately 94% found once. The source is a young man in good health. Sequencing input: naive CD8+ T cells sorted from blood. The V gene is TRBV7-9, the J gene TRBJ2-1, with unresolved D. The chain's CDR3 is CASSPHLVLNEQFF. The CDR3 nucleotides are TGTGCCAGCAGCCCCCATTTGGTCCTCAATGAGCAGTTCTTC.